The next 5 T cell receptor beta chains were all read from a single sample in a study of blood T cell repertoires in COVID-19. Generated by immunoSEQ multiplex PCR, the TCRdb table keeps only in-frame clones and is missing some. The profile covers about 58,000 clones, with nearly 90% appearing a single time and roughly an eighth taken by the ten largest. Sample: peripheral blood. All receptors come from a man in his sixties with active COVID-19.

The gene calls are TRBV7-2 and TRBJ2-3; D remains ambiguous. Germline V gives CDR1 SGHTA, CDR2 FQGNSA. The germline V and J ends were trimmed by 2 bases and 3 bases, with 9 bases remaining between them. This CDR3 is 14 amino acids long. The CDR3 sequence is CASSLWSRTDTQYF. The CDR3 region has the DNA TGTGCCAGCAGCTTATGGAGTCGAACAGATACGCAGTATTTT.

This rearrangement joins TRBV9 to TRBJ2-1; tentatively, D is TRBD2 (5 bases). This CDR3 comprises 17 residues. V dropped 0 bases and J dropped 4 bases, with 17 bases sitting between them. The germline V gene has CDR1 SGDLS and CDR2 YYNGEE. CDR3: CASSVGSGTSGYNEQFF. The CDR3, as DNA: TGTGCCAGCAGCGTAGGGTCAGGCACCTCGGGATACAATGAGCAGTTCTTC.

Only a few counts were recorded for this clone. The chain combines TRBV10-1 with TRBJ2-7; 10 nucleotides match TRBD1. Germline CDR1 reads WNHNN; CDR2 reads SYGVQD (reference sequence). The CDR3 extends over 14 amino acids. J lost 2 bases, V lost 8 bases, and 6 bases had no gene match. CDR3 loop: CASREGQGPYEQYF. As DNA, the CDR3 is TGCGCCAGCCGGGAGGGACAGGGGCCCTACGAGCAGTACTTC.

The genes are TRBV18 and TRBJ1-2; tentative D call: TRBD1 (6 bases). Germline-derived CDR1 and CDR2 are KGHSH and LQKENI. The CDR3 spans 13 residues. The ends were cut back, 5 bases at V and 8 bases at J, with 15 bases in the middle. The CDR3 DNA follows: TGTGCCAGCTCATTCTGGGGGCATCAGGGCTACACCTTC. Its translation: CASSFWGHQGYTF.

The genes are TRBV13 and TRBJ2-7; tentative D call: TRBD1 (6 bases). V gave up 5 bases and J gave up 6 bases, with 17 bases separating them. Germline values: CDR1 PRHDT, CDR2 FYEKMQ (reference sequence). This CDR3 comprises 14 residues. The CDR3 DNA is TGTGCCAGCAGCCCATGGGGGCTTAAGGGCGAGCAGTACTTC. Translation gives CASSPWGLKGEQYF.